The sequence of this TCR beta chain was determined in a study of T cells expressing NK-cell markers. Whole-study context: Within the sequenced cohort of eight donors, seven exhibited HCMV seropositivity and one was seronegative.

TCRdb re-analyzed the 5' RACE reads; it lists each CDR3 protein once, without DNA. The sample totals over 250,000 distinct CDR3 sequences. Points on this clonotype: Its antigen is unidentified.

General study findings and limits: These clonotypes additionally ranked first within the CD3+CD56-NKG2C+ fraction of a few donors. Of the CD8+ T cell pool in about 6 donors, about 1.0-7.0% was accounted for by dominant NKG2C+ clonotypes.

This CDR3 comprises 15 residues. The germline V gene has CDR1 SGHAT and CDR2 FQNNGV. V gene TRBV11-2 combines with J gene TRBJ2-1. Sequencing was performed on blood T cells: a sorted CD56 or NKG2C T cell subset, CD4+ or CD8+ T cells, or bulk PBMC T cells (not recorded which). The clonotype comes from a woman between 18 and 69 years old in good health. CDR3 in amino acids: CASSLDFLGGNEQFF.